These 19 T cell receptor beta chains were all obtained from the same sample, sequenced in a study of blood T cell repertoires in COVID-19. Profiling relied on immunoSEQ multiplex PCR, and the TCRdb table lists in-frame clones only, not all of them. This table has some 290,000 clones, roughly 89% appearing once. Sequenced: peripheral blood. The receptors come from a middle-aged woman with COVID-19, enrolled during active disease.

This sequence joins TRBV5-6 and TRBJ2-7; 9 bases align to TRBD2. Per germline, CDR1 SGHDT and CDR2 YYEEEE. V gave up 3 bases and J gave up 3 bases; unmatched junction bases: 10. The CDR3 consists of 16 residues. This chain's CDR3 is CASSSSGTSFLYEQYF. In nucleotides, the CDR3 is TGTGCCAGCAGCTCGTCCGGGACTAGCTTCCTCTACGAGCAGTACTTC.

The rearrangement uses TRBV5-1 and TRBJ2-3; D perhaps matches TRBD2 (5 bases). CDR3 size: 13 residues. The V gene's germline CDR1 is SGHRS and CDR2 YFSETQ. V was pared by 6 bases and J by 3 bases, with 11 bases between. DNA for the CDR3: TGCGCCAGCACCACTTTAGCGACAGATACGCAGTATTTT. This sequence encodes CASTTLATDTQYF.

This sequence joins TRBV4-2 and TRBJ1-5, with 8 bases aligning to TRBD1. CDR1 and CDR2 (germline): LGHNA, YNFKEQ. V trimming: 3 bases; J trimming: 7 bases; junction bases outside the gene matches: 5. The length of the CDR3 is 14 residues. This chain's CDR3 is CASSHGQGDQPQHF. CDR3 sequence (DNA): TGTGCCAGCAGCCACGGACAGGGAGACCAGCCCCAGCATTTT.

V and J are TRBV27 and TRBJ2-6, with 9 positions matching TRBD1. Germline-derived CDR1 and CDR2 are MNHEY and SMNVEV (reference sequence). The CDR3 is 18 residues long. V lost 2 bases, J lost 2 bases, and 7 bases stayed unmatched. CDR3 in amino acids: CASSLSPGTGPGANVLTF. CDR3 coding DNA: TGTGCCAGCAGTTTAAGTCCCGGGACAGGGCCTGGGGCCAACGTCCTGACTTTC.

The chain employs TRBV4-1 and TRBJ1-6; D perhaps matches TRBD1 (5 bases). The CDR3 is made up of 17 amino acids. Trimming pared 0 bases from V and 3 bases from J, leaving 12 bases between. Germline V gene sequence: CDR1 MGHRA, CDR2 YSYEKL. CDR3 sequence reads: CASSQDAGDYYNSPLHF. CDR3 in DNA: TGCGCCAGCAGCCAAGATGCCGGGGACTACTATAATTCACCCCTCCACTTT.

The V and J genes are TRBV3-1 (or the pseudogene TRBV3-2) and TRBJ1-2; no clear D. This CDR3 contains 14 residues. Trimming cost V 2 bases and J 3 bases, with 10 bases left between them. Germline V gene lookup returns CDR1 LGHDT and CDR2 YNNKEL (reference sequence). This CDR3 is CASSQSWSDYGYTF. CDR3 DNA sequence: TGTGCCAGCAGCCAAAGTTGGTCAGACTATGGCTACACCTTC.

This clone was detected once. The V gene is TRBV7-3, the J gene TRBJ2-7; D perhaps matches TRBD2 (7 bases). The CDR3 is made up of 13 amino acids. Germline assignment: CDR1 SGHTA and CDR2 FQGTGA. Trimming shortened V by 5 bases and J by 6 bases, and 14 bases separated the two germline ends. This chain's CDR3 is CASSPNRGAEQYF. Written as DNA, the CDR3 is TGTGCCAGCAGCCCTAATCGGGGGGCCGAGCAGTACTTC. Together with reference TRBV7-3 and TRBJ2-7, the CDR3 gives the full variable domain: GAGVSQTPSNKVTEKGKYVELRCDPISGHTALYWYRQSLGQGPEFLIYFQGTGAADDSGLPNDRFFAVRPEGSVSTLKIQRTERGDSAVYLCASSPNRGAEQYFGPGTRLTVT.

The chain links TRBV18 to TRBJ1-1; D is undetermined. This CDR3 has 13 residues. Trimming stripped 2 bases from V and 0 bases from J, with 4 bases between. Germline lookup yields CDR1 KGHSH and CDR2 LQKENI. The CDR3 DNA reads TGTGCCAGCTCACCAGTCATGAACACTGAAGCTTTCTTT. Amino acid sequence: CASSPVMNTEAFF.

As to this clone: This CDR3 is also generated by other DNA sequences in the sample. The chain couples TRBV30 to TRBJ2-7; D remains unclear. Between the trimmed V and J ends, which lost 0 bases and 2 bases, there was a span of 5 bases. CDR3 size: 12 residues. Germline CDR1 GTSNPN, CDR2 SVGIG (reference sequence). CDR3 sequence reads: CAWSVQAYEQYF. In DNA form, the CDR3 reads TGTGCCTGGAGTGTACAAGCCTACGAGCAGTACTTC.

The chain has TRBV27 and TRBJ2-7; perhaps TRBD1 as D (6 bases). This CDR3 has 13 residues. Germline V gene sequence: CDR1 MNHEY, CDR2 SMNVEV (reference sequence). The germline V and J ends were trimmed by 0 bases and 6 bases, with 9 bases remaining between them. CDR3 sequence: CASSLSRGGEQYF. In nucleotides, the CDR3 is TGTGCCAGCAGTTTATCGAGAGGGGGCGAGCAGTACTTC.

The chain uses TRBV7-9 and TRBJ1-1; the D gene is possibly TRBD1 (6 bases). V was trimmed by 4 bases and J by 3 bases, leaving 9 bases between them. The CDR3 spans 13 residues. Looked up from germline, CDR1 is SEHNR and CDR2 is FQNEAQ (reference sequence). The CDR3 is CASSSGAHTEAFF. The CDR3 DNA follows: TGTGCCAGCAGCTCAGGGGCCCACACTGAAGCTTTCTTT.

For the CDR3, the DNA is TGTGCCAGCAGCTTGGGGCAGGCCCCTAACTATGGCTACACCTTC. This encodes CASSLGQAPNYGYTF. The chain recombines TRBV5-8 with TRBJ1-2; D ambiguous. CDR3 size: 15 residues. CDR1 and CDR2 from the germline V gene are SGHTS and YDEGEE. V gave up 0 bases and J gave up 0 bases, with 9 bases separating them. Supplemented by reference TRBV5-8 and TRBJ1-2, the full variable domain reads EAGVTQSPTHLIKTRGQQATLRCSPISGHTSVYWYQQALGLGLQFLLWYDEGEERNRGNFPPRFSGRQFPNYSSELNVNALELEDSALYLCASSLGQAPNYGYTFGSGTRLTVV.

The J gene is TRBJ2-7, the V gene TRBV7-2; D is unresolved. Germline CDR1 is SGHTA and CDR2 is FQGNSA. V was trimmed by 2 bases and J by 1 base, leaving 12 bases between them. CDR3 size: 15 residues. In DNA, the CDR3 is TGTGCCAGCAGCTTATACCTGATCGGTTCCTACGAGCAGTACTTC. Its protein product is CASSLYLIGSYEQYF.

This clone was seen only a few times. The chain links TRBV30 to TRBJ1-4; TRBD1 matches at 9 bases. After removal of 4 bases from V and 10 bases from J, the junction contained 16 bases not matched to a gene. This CDR3 spans 16 amino acids. In germline, CDR1 is GTSNPN, CDR2 SVGIG (reference sequence). CDR3 residues: CAWTFFPGQGPGKLFF. DNA for the CDR3: TGTGCCTGGACCTTCTTCCCGGGACAGGGTCCCGGAAAACTGTTTTTT.

This sequence joins TRBV28 and TRBJ1-1, with 7 bases fitting TRBD1. The germline V gene encodes CDR1 MDHEN and CDR2 SYDVKM. The CDR3 covers 15 residues. J lost 2 bases, V lost 2 bases, and 5 bases had no gene match. In nucleotides, the CDR3 is TGTGCCAGCAGTTTACGGGGACAGAGAAACACTGAAGCTTTCTTT. This sequence encodes CASSLRGQRNTEAFF.

The chain uses TRBV12-3 or TRBV12-4 and TRBJ1-2; D might be TRBD1 (5 bases). CDR3 length: 13 amino acids. Trimming left V 7 bases short and J 0 bases short, with 9 bases between. The CDR3 nucleotides read TGTGCCAGCAAACAGACAGCTAACTATGGCTACACCTTC. Translation gives CASKQTANYGYTF.

The chain has TRBV5-1 and TRBJ2-1; TRBD1 aligns across 12 bases. Germline V CDR1 and CDR2: SGHRS, YFSETQ. The CDR3 runs 18 residues. Germline trimming cut 4 bases from V and 0 bases from J; bases unmatched to any gene: 8. The CDR3 sequence is CASSRGTGGRSSYNEQFF. CDR3 nucleotides: TGCGCCAGCAGCAGGGGGACAGGGGGCCGAAGCTCCTACAATGAGCAGTTCTTC.

The gene calls are TRBV3-1 (or the pseudogene TRBV3-2) and TRBJ2-2, with TRBD2 as a possible D gene (6 bases). Germline V CDR1 and CDR2: LGHDT, YNNKEL (reference sequence). The CDR3 totals 17 residues. V lost 1 base and J 1 base, leaving 13 bases between the germline ends. As DNA, the CDR3 is TGTGCCAGCAGCCAAGTTCAAGTTAGCGGGAACACCGGGGAGCTGTTTTTT. It codes for CASSQVQVSGNTGELFF.

CDR3 loop: CASFSGGGQSEAFF. CDR3 DNA: TGTGCCAGCTTCTCAGGGGGCGGTCAAAGTGAAGCTTTCTTT. J is TRBJ1-1 and V is TRBV28; TRBD1 matches at 8 bases. The germline gives CDR1 MDHEN, CDR2 SYDVKM. The ends lost 8 bases at V and 7 bases at J; junction bases unmatched: 12. The CDR3 sequence is 14 residues long.